One T cell receptor (beta chain) is described in this entry. Per the original data handling: Amplification of reference gene primers was used by the study to estimate nucleated cell counts. Some clones are missing from TCRdb's copy, which holds only in-frame ones; the method was immunoSEQ multiplex PCR. V and J calls and clone size follow that table, whereas D and trimming were derived from the DNA. This sample has nearly 350,000 clones, with 85% to 90% found just once. V shed 4 bases and J shed 5 bases, with 14 bases lying between them. Germline V gene lookup returns CDR1 SNHLY and CDR2 FYNNEI. The CDR3 length is 14 residues. Seattle participants joined during active infection and were tracked over time. The data were taken from a study of blood T cell repertoires in COVID-19. Across the study: The analysed material was cDNA or gDNA that came from T cells, B-cell-depleted T cells, or PBMCs.

This receptor was identified in a woman between 65 and 79 years old with COVID-19, enrolled during active disease. V gene TRBV2 combines with J gene TRBJ1-1, with D perhaps TRBD1 (6 bases). The specimen sequenced was peripheral blood. CDR3 residues: CASSVQQGETEAFF. The CDR3 nucleotides read TGTGCCAGCAGTGTCCAACAGGGAGAGACTGAAGCTTTCTTT.